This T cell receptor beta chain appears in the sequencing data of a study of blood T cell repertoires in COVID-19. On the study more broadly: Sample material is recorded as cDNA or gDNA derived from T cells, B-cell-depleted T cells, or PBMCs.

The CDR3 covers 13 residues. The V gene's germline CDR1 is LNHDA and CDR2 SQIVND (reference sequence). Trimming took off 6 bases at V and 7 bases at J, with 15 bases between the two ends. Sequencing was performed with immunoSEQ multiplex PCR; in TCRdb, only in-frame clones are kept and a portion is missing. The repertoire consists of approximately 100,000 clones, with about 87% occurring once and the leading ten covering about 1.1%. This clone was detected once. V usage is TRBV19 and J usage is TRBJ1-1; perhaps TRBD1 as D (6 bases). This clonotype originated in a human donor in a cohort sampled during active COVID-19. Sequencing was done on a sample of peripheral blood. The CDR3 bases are TGTGCCAGTAGCCTCGACAGGAGAAGTGAAGCTTTCTTT. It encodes CASSLDRRSEAFF.